The 8 T cell receptor beta chains reported below all come from one sample, sequenced in a study of OX40 agonist ivuxolimab in advanced cancers. Method: immunoSEQ multiplex PCR; TCRdb's copy keeps in-frame clones and lacks some. The sample lists 30,000 to 35,000 clones, around 87% seen once, with roughly 25% in the top ten. The input for sequencing was CD4+ or CD8+ T cells sorted from blood, taken in a trial of the OX40 agonist ivuxolimab. These receptors were taken from an adult with an advanced solid tumor such as melanoma, head and neck, liver or kidney cancer.

This chain joins TRBV11-2 and TRBJ2-2; TRBD1 aligns across 8 bases. V was clipped by 5 bases and J by 1 base; unmatched bases: 6. Germline lookup yields CDR1 SGHAT and CDR2 FQNNGV. The CDR3 is made up of 16 amino acids. CDR3 coding DNA: TGTGCCAGCAGCCCCCCGGGACAGGAGAACACCGGGGAGCTGTTTTTT. Encoded protein: CASSPPGQENTGELFF.

The V gene is TRBV21-1, the J gene TRBJ2-5. TRBV21-1 is described as a pseudogene. CDR3 size: 17 residues. As DNA, the CDR3 is TGTGCCAGCAGCACCCCTTCAGTGGAAAGAAACCAAGAGACCCAGTACTTC. Translating gives CASSTPSVERNQETQYF.

The chain links TRBV19 to TRBJ1-2, with a weak D call TRBD1 (5 bases). Germline V lookup: CDR1 LNHDA, CDR2 SQIVND (reference sequence). V was shortened by 6 bases and J by 2 bases, with 13 bases between the two germline ends. The CDR3 sequence is 14 residues long. The CDR3 here is CASRSGTGNYGYTF. DNA of the CDR3: TGTGCCAGTAGATCTGGGACGGGGAACTATGGCTACACCTTC.

The J gene is TRBJ1-1, the V gene TRBV14; the D is unclear. CDR3 length equals 13 residues. The V gene's germline CDR1 is SGHDN and CDR2 FVKESK. With 1 base removed from V and 1 base from J, the gap between germline ends came to 4 bases. The CDR3 sequence is CASSQVPNTEAFF. The CDR3 nucleotides are TGTGCCAGCAGCCAAGTACCGAACACTGAAGCTTTCTTT.

The J gene is TRBJ1-5, the V gene TRBV10-3; D perhaps matches TRBD1 (6 bases). The CDR3 covers 14 residues. Trimming took 3 bases from V and 6 from J, leaving 12 bases between them. Germline lookup yields CDR1 ENHRY and CDR2 SYGVKD. Here the CDR3 DNA reads TGTGCCATCAGTGATGGAGGGGGAGGTCAGCCCCAGCATTTT. Protein sequence: CAISDGGGGQPQHF.

The chain recombines TRBV5-8 with TRBJ1-5; unclear D gene. V gave up 4 bases and J gave up 0 bases, with 11 bases separating them. Germline CDR1 SGHTS, CDR2 YDEGEE. This CDR3 has 15 amino acids. In DNA form, the CDR3 reads TGTGCCAGCAGCCAAAGAGATTATAGCAATCAGCCCCAGCATTTT. Its protein is CASSQRDYSNQPQHF.

This clone occurred once. The chain is built from TRBV28 and TRBJ2-3, with D possibly matching TRBD1 (5 bases). CDR3 length equals 18 residues. Trimming stripped 6 bases from V and 2 bases from J, with 24 bases between. Germline V gene sequence: CDR1 MDHEN, CDR2 SYDVKM. The CDR3 nucleotides are TGTGCCAGCAGCTCACGGACCGTTACAGGTCTTCTCACAGATACGCAGTATTTT. The encoded protein is CASSSRTVTGLLTDTQYF.

V is TRBV28 and J is TRBJ1-1, with a weak D call TRBD1 (6 bases). Germline V gives CDR1 MDHEN, CDR2 SYDVKM. This CDR3 is 13 amino acids long. With 1 base removed from V and 5 bases from J, the gap between germline ends came to 8 bases. CDR3 DNA sequence: TGTGCCAGCAGTTTATTAGGGGGGACTGAAGCTTTCTTT. Amino acid sequence: CASSLLGGTEAFF.